The present entry profiles one T cell receptor (beta chain) with its context. Its recognized antigen is unknown. Base quality data are lacking; no much larger clone is found one base away. A single peripheral blood draw of around 0.11 L on average was collected from each donor into heparinised tubes. A BD FACSAria II was used to sort naive, central memory, regulatory and stem cell-like memory CD4+ T cells with a panel that included CD45RO, CCR7, CD25, CD127, CD95 and CD27. Every sorted population had a purity above 95%. Right away, PBMCs were isolated by Lymphoprep density gradient centrifugation and were stained directly, with no culture step. To minimize batch effects, samples were stained and sorted in pairs, one healthy donor with one patient per experiment. V was cut back by 4 bases and J by 5 bases, leaving a gap of 22 bases between them. From a lookup of the germline V gene, CDR1 and CDR2 are SGDLS and YYNGEE. The CDR3 starts with the cysteine, ends with the phenylalanine, and has 17 residues. This entry keeps only the CDR3 DNA: 51 bases, framed from base 1.

The data derive from a study of beta chain features in type 1 diabetes (dated by TCRdb to between 2017 and 2018). About the investigation overall: Patients and healthy donors did not differ in mean age, gender distribution, total cell number or subset yield. The study compared TCRB repertoires of sorted circulating CD4+ T cell subsets between recently diagnosed type 1 diabetes patients and matched healthy donors. A total of just under 110,000,000 sorted cells were examined across all samples, and RNA yield correlated strongly with the number of cells per subset. Naive and central memory subsets were obtained from all 30 or so donors, but regulatory and stem cell-like memory subsets were isolated from only 8 patients and about 8 healthy donors. General study outcomes and caveats: Naive, central memory and regulatory TCRB repertoires appeared to be more alike among patients than among healthy donors. HLA sub-analyses involved small numbers of individuals, so any influence of HLA type on TCRB rearrangement remained unresolved. At VDJ recombination sites, type 1 diabetes patients had fewer insertions and more deleted nucleotides, which implies abnormalities in thymic rearrangement. A moderate but significant shortening of TCRB CDR3 length was observed in type 1 diabetes patients in all four CD4+ subsets. Shorter templates might be favored by PCR, yet because patient and control samples were amplified and corrected together, any such skew would affect both groups equally. Sequencing cDNA rather than genomic DNA could over-represent highly expressing activated cells, although activation and CD3 levels did not differ between groups.

All of the isolated RNA was reverse transcribed with the High Capacity cDNA Reverse Transcription Kit, so expressed TCRB transcripts were sequenced. Deep immunoSEQ sequencing was applied to naive, central memory and regulatory T cell samples, giving an average of approximately 3.8 million total reads per sample. After sorted cells were lysed in RLT buffer, RNA was extracted with DNase-treated RNeasy Micro or Mini kits, with the choice depending on cell number. To prevent cross-contamination, each cell subset was processed individually, whereas patient and healthy donor samples were processed jointly. The immunoSEQ multiplex PCR was used to amplify TCRB sequences from cDNA, generating 87-bp fragments that spanned the CDR3 region. The amplicons were sequenced using the Illumina HiSeq platform. The paper's data handling went like this. Synthetic template baselines were used to correct PCR bias computationally, reads within Hamming distance 2 were collapsed, and singletons that could not be merged were discarded. Reads were aligned against IMGT to assign V, D and J genes, CDR3 length and insertions or deletions at six rearrangement sites. Within each subset, clonotype counts were normalized to sorted cell number, and only after that were true diversity and Gini coefficients computed with the tcR R package. The overlap coefficient, calculated on TCRB nucleotide sequences, was used to measure repertoire sharing. As a proxy for the pre-selection repertoire, out-of-frame TCRB sequences from naive cells were analyzed. TCRdb took over this immuneACCESS table, retaining in-frame rearrangements with V and J assigned. Such tables are incomplete; in checked studies, under half of the missing clones stem from an unresolved V gene, and the remainder is unexplained. That table furnishes V, J and clone size, whereas the DNA furnished D and trimming. In all, the sample holds 300,000 to 400,000 clones, and 9.5% to 12% of those were seen once. The ten largest clones capture 0.015% of the sample.

The TCR comes from a woman aged 25 to 39 in good health. Material: naive CD4+ T cells from blood. The cell subset or site label corresponds to: true naive CD4+ T cells. Here the chain combines TRBV9 and TRBJ2-1; the D region possibly corresponds to TRBD2 (6 bases align). The CDR3 reads as follows: CASSPRTILPPDNEQFF. At the DNA level, the sequence is TGTGCCAGCAGCCCCCGGACTATTCTGCCTCCAGACAATGAGCAGTTCTTC.